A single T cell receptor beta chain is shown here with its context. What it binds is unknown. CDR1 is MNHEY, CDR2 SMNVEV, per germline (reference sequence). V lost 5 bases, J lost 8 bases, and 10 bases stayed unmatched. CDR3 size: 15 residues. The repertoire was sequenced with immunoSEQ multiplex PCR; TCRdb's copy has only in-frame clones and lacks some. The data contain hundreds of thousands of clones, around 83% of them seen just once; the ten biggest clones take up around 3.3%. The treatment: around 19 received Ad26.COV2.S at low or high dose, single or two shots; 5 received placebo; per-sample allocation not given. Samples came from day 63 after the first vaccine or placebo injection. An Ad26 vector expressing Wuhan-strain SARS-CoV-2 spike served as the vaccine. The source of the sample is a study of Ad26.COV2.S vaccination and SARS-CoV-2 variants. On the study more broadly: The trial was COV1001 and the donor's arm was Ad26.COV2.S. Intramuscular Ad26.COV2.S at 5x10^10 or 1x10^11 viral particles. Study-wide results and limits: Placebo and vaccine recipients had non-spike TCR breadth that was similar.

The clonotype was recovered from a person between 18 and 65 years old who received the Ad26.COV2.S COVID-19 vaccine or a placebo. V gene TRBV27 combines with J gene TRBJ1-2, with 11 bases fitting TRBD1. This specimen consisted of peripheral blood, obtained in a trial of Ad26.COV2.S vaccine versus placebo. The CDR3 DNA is TGTGCCAGCAGTGTACGGGACAGGGGGTATCAAGGCTACACCTTC. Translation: CASSVRDRGYQGYTF.